The source of this TCR beta chain is a study of cytomegalovirus exposure and HLA in healthy donors. Whole-study findings and limits: Presence/absence comparisons presumed near-even sequencing depth among donors. Donor immune exposure was known only as CMV serostatus. Most of the CMV-associated TCR beta chains (in a later analysis) appeared to be HLA-restricted. Specificity for CMV antigens was confirmed in vitro for a few of the CMV-associated chains.

Researchers ran the PCR with 60 Vbeta and 13 Jbeta primers. Repertoires were generated with immunoSEQ multiplex PCR, while TCRdb's copy carries only in-frame clones and drops some. The sample lists 110,000 to 150,000 clones, approximately 70% occurring once. The table lists this clone with a few counts. Its antigen is not known. Per the germline V gene, CDR1 is MNHEY and CDR2 is SMNVEV (reference sequence). CDR3 size: 14 residues. Unmatched junction bases numbered 5, after V lost 6 bases and J lost 3 bases. Specimen: PBMCs. The receptor was derived from a woman aged 55-69 years in good health and CMV-seropositive. V is TRBV27 and J is TRBJ1-5; the match to TRBD1 covers 7 bases. The CDR3 loop reads CASSAGQNNQPQHF. In DNA form, the CDR3 reads TGTGCCAGCAGCGCGGGACAGAACAATCAGCCCCAGCATTTT.